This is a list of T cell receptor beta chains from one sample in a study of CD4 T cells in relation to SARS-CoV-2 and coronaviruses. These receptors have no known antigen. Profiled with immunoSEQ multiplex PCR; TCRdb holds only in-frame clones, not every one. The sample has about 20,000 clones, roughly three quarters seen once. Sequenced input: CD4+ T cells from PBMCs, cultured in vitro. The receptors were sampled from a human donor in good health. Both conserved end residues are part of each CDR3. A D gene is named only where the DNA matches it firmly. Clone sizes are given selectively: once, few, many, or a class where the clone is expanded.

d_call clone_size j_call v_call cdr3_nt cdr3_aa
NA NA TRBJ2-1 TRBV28 TGTGCCAGCAGTTTAGAAGGGAACTCCTACAATGAGCAGTTCTTC CASSLEGNSYNEQFF
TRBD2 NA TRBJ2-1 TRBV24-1 TGTGCCACCGCGGGGGGACCACTATCCGCCTACAATGAGCAGTTCTTC CATAGGPLSAYNEQFF
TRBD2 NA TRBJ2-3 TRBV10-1 TGCGCCAGCAGTGAGGGACTAGCGGGAGGTGACACGCAGTATTTT CASSEGLAGGDTQYF
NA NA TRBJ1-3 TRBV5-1 TGCGCCAGCAGCTTGGCTCTCAGCACCAGCTCTGGAAACACCATATATTTT CASSLALSTSSGNTIYF
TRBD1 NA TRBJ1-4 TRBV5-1 TGCGCCAGCAGCTTAGTTCCGGGACAGGCAACAACGAAACTGTTTTTT CASSLVPGQATTKLFF
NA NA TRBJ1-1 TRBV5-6 TGTGCCAGCAGCTTCACAGGACGCAAAAACACTGAAGCTTTCTTT CASSFTGRKNTEAFF
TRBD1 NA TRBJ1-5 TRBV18 TGTGCCAGCTCACAAGGACAGGGGCAGGGACAGCCCCAGCATTTT CASSQGQGQGQPQHF
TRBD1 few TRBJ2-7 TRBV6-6 TGTGCCAGCAGTTACGGACAGGGATTTGGGCAGTACTTC CASSYGQGFGQYF
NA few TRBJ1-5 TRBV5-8 TGTGCCAGCAGCGGGGCAATTAGCAATCAGCCCCAGCATTTT CASSGAISNQPQHF
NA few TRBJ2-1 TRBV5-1 TGCGCCAGCAGCTTGGTTACGGGAGACTACAATGAGCAGTTCTTC CASSLVTGDYNEQFF
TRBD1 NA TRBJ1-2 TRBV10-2 TGCGCCAGCAGTCCCGACAGGGTAAACTATGGCTACACCTTC CASSPDRVNYGYTF
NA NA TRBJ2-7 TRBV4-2 TGTGCCAGCAGCCAAGCGAGAGGGGGGAACTACGAGCAGTACTTC CASSQARGGNYEQYF
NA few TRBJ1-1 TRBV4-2 TGTGCCAGCAGCCAAGGGCGCACTGAAGCTTTCTTT CASSQGRTEAFF
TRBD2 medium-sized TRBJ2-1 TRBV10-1 TGCGCCAGCAGTGGGGGACTAGCGAATAATGAGCAGTTCTTC CASSGGLANNEQFF
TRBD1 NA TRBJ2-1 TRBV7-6 TGTGCCAGCAGCCAAGGACAGGGAAGCTCCTACAATGAGCAGTTCTTC CASSQGQGSSYNEQFF
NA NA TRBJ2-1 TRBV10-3 TGTGCCACCGAAACAGGGAGTGAGCAGTTCTTC CATETGSEQFF
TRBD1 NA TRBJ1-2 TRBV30 TGTGCCTGGAGGGGGACAGGGGGTAACTATGGCTACACCTTC CAWRGTGGNYGYTF
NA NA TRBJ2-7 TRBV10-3 TGTGCCATCAACCGCGGAGGGGGGGTCTACGAGCAGTACTTC CAINRGGGVYEQYF
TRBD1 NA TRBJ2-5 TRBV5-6 TGTGCCAGCAGCTCCCGGGACAGGGGGGTTCTAGAGACCCAGTACTTC CASSSRDRGVLETQYF
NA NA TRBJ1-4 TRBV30 TGTGCCTGGAGGAAGAGCCTTAATGAAAAACTGTTTTTT CAWRKSLNEKLFF
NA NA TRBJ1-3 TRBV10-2 TGCGCCAGCAGTGCTTCTATCACTACGGACTCTGGAAACACCATATATTTT CASSASITTDSGNTIYF
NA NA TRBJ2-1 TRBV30 TGTGCCTGGAGCCCCGGGGGATCGCTCAATGAGCAGTTCTTC CAWSPGGSLNEQFF
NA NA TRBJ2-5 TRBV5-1 TGCGCCAGCAGCTTGGAGGGCGAGACCCAGTACTTC CASSLEGETQYF
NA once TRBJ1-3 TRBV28 TGTGCCAGCAGTTTACTGTCGGGGCACTCTGGAAACACCATATATTTT CASSLLSGHSGNTIYF